A single sample is the source of the 25 T cell receptor beta chains below, sequenced in a study of monozygotic twins with cystic fibrosis. Generated by immunoSEQ multiplex PCR, the TCRdb table keeps only in-frame clones and is missing some. The sample includes roughly 13,000 clones, 80% to 90% of them seen just once. The specimen was blood. The origin of the receptors is a boy younger than 18 with cystic fibrosis.

This rearrangement joins TRBV5-4 to TRBJ2-1; D is perhaps TRBD2 (6 bases). The CDR3 contains 13 residues. Germline lookup yields CDR1 SGHNT and CDR2 YYREEE (reference sequence). V gave up 4 bases and J gave up 8 bases, with 13 bases separating them. CDR3 loop: CASSRPSVDEQFF. CDR3 DNA: TGTGCCAGCAGCCGACCTAGCGTGGATGAGCAGTTCTTC.

CDR3 region: CAWSGLAGADTQYF. As DNA, the CDR3 is TGTGCCTGGAGTGGACTAGCGGGAGCAGATACGCAGTATTTT. The chain employs TRBV30 and TRBJ2-3; TRBD2 matches at 12 bases. Germline CDR1 reads GTSNPN; CDR2 reads SVGIG (reference sequence). Germline trimming cut 1 base from V and 4 bases from J; bases unmatched to any gene: 0. The CDR3 is made up of 14 amino acids.

This clone showed up just a few times. The chain links TRBV6-1 to TRBJ1-5, with 8 bases identical to TRBD1. Germline CDR1 is MNHNS and CDR2 is SASEGT. The length of the CDR3 is 16 residues. J gave up 0 bases and V 3 bases, and 4 bases lay outside the gene matches. The CDR3, as DNA: TGTGCCAGCAGTGAGACCGACAGGGGTAGCAATCAGCCCCAGCATTTT. Residues: CASSETDRGSNQPQHF.

This rearrangement joins TRBV4-1 to TRBJ1-5; TRBD1 agrees at 8 bases. V trimming: 0 bases; J trimming: 0 bases; junction bases outside the gene matches: 7. Germline loops: CDR1 MGHRA, CDR2 YSYEKL. The CDR3 has 18 amino acids. The DNA for the CDR3 is TGCGCCAGCAGCCAAGAATTACAGGGGGGTTATAGCAATCAGCCCCAGCATTTT. Protein sequence: CASSQELQGGYSNQPQHF.

This chain connects TRBV4-2 to TRBJ2-1; 11 bases line up with TRBD2. CDR1 and CDR2 from the germline V gene are LGHNA and YNFKEQ. The trim removed 3 bases at V and 4 bases at J, leaving 5 bases unmatched. CDR3 length: 16 residues. The CDR3: CASSHVAGGQYNEQFF. The CDR3 DNA is TGTGCCAGCAGCCACGTAGCGGGGGGGCAATACAATGAGCAGTTCTTC.

This clone has just one count. J is TRBJ2-7 and V is TRBV27, with D tentatively TRBD1 or TRBD2 (5 bases each). V was pared by 5 bases and J by 1 base, with 18 bases between. CDR1 and CDR2 (germline): MNHEY, SMNVEV (reference sequence). The CDR3 has 16 residues. In nucleotides, the CDR3 is TGTGCCAGCAGTGTCGCCGGGACGTGGGCATCCTACGAGCAGTACTTC. Translation gives CASSVAGTWASYEQYF.

This sequence joins TRBV9 and TRBJ2-1; D gene uncertain. From germline, CDR1 is SGDLS and CDR2 YYNGEE. Trimming removed 0 bases from V and 6 bases from J, with 16 bases in between. The CDR3 is 16 residues long. This CDR3 reads CASSVGRLTAVNEQFF. The DNA of the CDR3 is TGTGCCAGCAGCGTAGGAAGGTTAACGGCCGTCAATGAGCAGTTCTTC.

This rearrangement joins TRBV5-1 to TRBJ2-5; 8 positions match TRBD2. Trimming cost V 3 bases and J 4 bases; bases outside gene matches: 2. Germline V lookup: CDR1 SGHRS, CDR2 YFSETQ. The CDR3 is 13 amino acids. The CDR3, as DNA: TGCGCCAGCAGCTCTGGACTAGCAGAGACCCAGTACTTC. This encodes CASSSGLAETQYF.

The V gene is TRBV7-8, the J gene TRBJ1-5; 10 bases fit TRBD1. CDR1 is SGHVS and CDR2 is FQNEAQ in the germline V gene. Trimming took 5 bases from V and 2 from J; bases not matched to a gene: 3. The CDR3 is 15 amino acids. This CDR3 is CASSPGTGGNQPQHF. The CDR3 DNA follows: TGTGCCAGCAGCCCGGGGACAGGGGGCAATCAGCCCCAGCATTTT. Together with reference TRBV7-8 and TRBJ1-5, the CDR3 gives the full variable domain: GAGVSQSPRYKVAKRGQDVALRCDPISGHVSLFWYQQALGQGPEFLTYFQNEAQLDKSGLPSDRFFAERPEGSVSTLKIQRTQQEDSAVYLCASSPGTGGNQPQHFGDGTRLSIL.

The gene calls are TRBV18 and TRBJ1-2; the D gene is possibly TRBD1 (5 bases). The V and J ends lost 0 bases and 4 bases respectively, with 15 bases between them. This CDR3 has 16 amino acids. Per germline, CDR1 KGHSH and CDR2 LQKENI. The CDR3 here is CASSPPGGPRGYGYTF. The DNA of the CDR3 is TGTGCCAGCTCACCACCTGGGGGTCCCCGAGGCTATGGCTACACCTTC.

CDR3 amino acids: CASINSYNEQFF. The CDR3 coding sequence is TGTGCCAGCATTAACAGCTACAATGAGCAGTTCTTC. This rearrangement joins TRBV6-6 to TRBJ2-1; D is uncertain. This CDR3 comprises 12 residues. Germline CDR1 MNHNY, CDR2 SVGAGI (reference sequence). V was clipped by 7 bases and J by 3 bases, with 7 bases between them.

A few counts support this clone. The chain recombines TRBV5-1 with TRBJ1-2, with unresolved D. Germline CDR1 SGHRS, CDR2 YFSETQ. V was cut by 4 bases and J by 6 bases, with 13 bases left in between. The CDR3 runs 13 residues. CDR3 nucleotide sequence: TGCGCCAGCAGCCCCTCGGTGGAGGATGGCTACACCTTC. Residues: CASSPSVEDGYTF.

The V gene is TRBV6-6, the J gene TRBJ2-7; 7 bases are a match to TRBD2. Germline V gene sequence: CDR1 MNHNY, CDR2 SVGAGI (reference sequence). This CDR3 is 13 amino acids long. V shed 6 bases, J shed 2 bases, and the junction held 4 bases outside the gene matches. CDR3 amino acids: CASSYGGTYEQYF. As DNA, the CDR3 is TGTGCCAGCAGCTACGGGGGGACCTACGAGCAGTACTTC.

This clone was counted a single time. This chain uses TRBV2 with TRBJ1-3; D is perhaps TRBD1 (5 bases). The CDR3 has 13 amino acids. Germline loops: CDR1 SNHLY, CDR2 FYNNEI. Deletions cut 4 bases from V and 7 bases from J, with 11 bases between. The CDR3 sequence: CASSVRQMNTIYF. The CDR3 nucleotides are TGTGCCAGCAGTGTGCGACAGATGAACACCATATATTTT.

DNA for the CDR3: TGTGCCAGCAGCTTGTTCGCGGTTGATCAGAGCTACACCTTC. This codes for CASSLFAVDQSYTF. The chain couples TRBV5-8 to TRBJ1-2; the D is unclear. V lost 1 base and J 9 bases, leaving 16 bases between the germline ends. The germline gives CDR1 SGHTS, CDR2 YDEGEE. This CDR3 is built from 14 residues.

The chain carries TRBV18 and TRBJ1-2; possible D gene TRBD1, 6 bases. CDR3 length: 15 residues. CDR1 is KGHSH, CDR2 LQKENI, per germline. V dropped 0 bases and J dropped 5 bases, with 13 bases sitting between them. The CDR3, as DNA: TGTGCCAGCTCACCACCGAACAGGGTGATGTATGGCTACACCTTC. Protein sequence: CASSPPNRVMYGYTF. The full variable domain, in which reference TRBV18 and TRBJ1-2 provide the parts outside the CDR3, is NAGVMQNPRHLVRRRGQEARLRCSPMKGHSHVYWYRQLPEEGLKFMVYLQKENIIDESGMPKERFSAEFPKEGPSILRIQQVVRGDSAAYFCASSPPNRVMYGYTFGSGTRLTVV.

This chain joins TRBV10-3 and TRBJ2-5, with 8 nucleotides matching TRBD2. The V segment lost 4 bases and the J segment 6 bases; nucleotides outside the gene matches: 10. The germline V gene has CDR1 ENHRY and CDR2 SYGVKD. CDR3 length: 15 amino acids. The CDR3 DNA reads TGTGCCATCAGTGGCCATAGCGGGGCTGCGAAGACCCAGTACTTC. Its protein is CAISGHSGAAKTQYF.

The rearrangement uses TRBV5-4 and TRBJ2-7; 7 bases match TRBD2. V trimming: 3 bases; J trimming: 2 bases; junction bases outside the gene matches: 17. The CDR3 extends over 18 amino acids. Germline V gives CDR1 SGHNT, CDR2 YYREEE (reference sequence). The CDR3 region is CASSSPNGASGTTYEQYF. The DNA for the CDR3 is TGTGCCAGCAGCTCCCCGAACGGGGCTAGCGGAACCACCTACGAGCAGTACTTC.

V and J are TRBV12-5 and TRBJ2-1, with 8 bases aligning to TRBD2. The germline V gene encodes CDR1 LGHNT and CDR2 FRNRAP. The CDR3 has 15 amino acids. Losses at the gene ends were 0 bases for V and 5 bases for J; bases not matched to a gene: 3. Written as DNA, the CDR3 is TGTGCTAGTGGTTTGGTAGCGGGAGCTCACAATGAGCAGTTCTTC. It is translated as CASGLVAGAHNEQFF.

The CDR3 protein is CASRPSGGPYEQYF. The CDR3 DNA reads as TGTGCCAGCAGACCTAGCGGGGGCCCCTACGAGCAGTACTTC. The genes are TRBV27 and TRBJ2-7; 10 bases match TRBD2. Looked up from germline, CDR1 is MNHEY and CDR2 is SMNVEV (reference sequence). Losses at the gene ends were 6 bases for V and 2 bases for J; bases not matched to a gene: 4. This CDR3 has 14 amino acids.

The V gene is TRBV10-1, the J gene TRBJ1-5; D gene uncertain. Per germline, CDR1 WNHNN and CDR2 SYGVQD (reference sequence). Trimming removed 4 bases from V and 1 base from J, with 11 bases in between. This CDR3 comprises 15 residues. The CDR3 loop reads CASSALGWSNQPQHF. As DNA, the CDR3 is TGCGCCAGCAGTGCCCTTGGATGGAGCAATCAGCCCCAGCATTTT.

This clone was detected a few times. V is TRBV2 and J is TRBJ2-7; 7 bases are shared with TRBD1. V lost 4 bases and J lost 2; bases outside the gene matches: 8. Germline lookup yields CDR1 SNHLY and CDR2 FYNNEI. CDR3 size: 15 residues. CDR3 bases: TGTGCCAGCAGTGTTATTAGGGGGCGCCCCTACGAGCAGTACTTC. Translated, it gives CASSVIRGRPYEQYF.

This clone has only one observation. The rearrangement links TRBV5-1 to TRBJ1-4, with D possibly matching TRBD1 (5 bases). The V gene lost 4 bases and the J gene lost 8 bases, with 15 bases spanning the gap. The CDR3 covers 14 residues. Germline V gene sequence: CDR1 SGHRS, CDR2 YFSETQ. The CDR3 DNA is TGCGCCAGCAGCCTGAACCTGGGGGGAGAAAAACTGTTTTTT. Translation: CASSLNLGGEKLFF. The complete variable domain, with remaining parts taken from reference TRBV5-1 and TRBJ1-4, reads KAGVTQTPRYLIKTRGQQVTLSCSPISGHRSVSWYQQTPGQGLQFLFEYFSETQRNKGNFPGRFSGRQFSNSRSEMNVSTLELGDSALYLCASSLNLGGEKLFFGSGTQLSVL.

The CDR3 DNA follows: TGTGCCAGCAGTGGGACATCTAGCTATGGCTACACCTTC. Translation gives CASSGTSSYGYTF. This chain links TRBV2 with TRBJ1-2; D is possibly TRBD1 (5 bases). CDR3 size: 13 residues. Between the trimmed V and J ends, which lost 4 bases and 4 bases, there was a span of 10 bases. Germline loops: CDR1 SNHLY, CDR2 FYNNEI.

The CDR3 DNA sequence: TGTGCCAGCAGTGACCCTGTTCGGACAGAGCAGTTCTTC. Translated, it gives CASSDPVRTEQFF. This chain connects TRBV25-1 to TRBJ2-1, with TRBD1 as a possible D gene (5 bases). Trimming removed 3 bases from V and 10 bases from J, with 13 bases in between. The germline V gene encodes CDR1 MGHDK and CDR2 SYGVNS. The CDR3 length is 13 residues.